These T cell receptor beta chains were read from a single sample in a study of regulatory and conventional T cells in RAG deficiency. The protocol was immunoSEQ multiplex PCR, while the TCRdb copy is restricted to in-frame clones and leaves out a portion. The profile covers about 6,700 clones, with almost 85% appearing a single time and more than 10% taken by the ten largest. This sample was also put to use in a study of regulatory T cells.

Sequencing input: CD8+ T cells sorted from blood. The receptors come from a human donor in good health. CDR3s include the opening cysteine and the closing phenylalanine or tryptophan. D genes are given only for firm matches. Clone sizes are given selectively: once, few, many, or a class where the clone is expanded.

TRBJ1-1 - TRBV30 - CAWSRGQVEAFF TGTGCCTGGAGCCGGGGGCAGGTTGAAGCTTTCTTT
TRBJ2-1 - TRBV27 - CASSLEGSLGSYNEQFF TGTGCCAGCAGTTTAGAGGGGAGCCTGGGCTCCTACAATGAGCAGTTCTTC
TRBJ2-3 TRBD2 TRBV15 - CATSHIPILAGTTDTQYF TGTGCCACCAGCCATATTCCCATCCTAGCGGGGACCACAGATACGCAGTATTTT
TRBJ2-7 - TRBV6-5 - CASSDEDIDYEQYF TGTGCCAGCAGTGACGAAGACATCGACTACGAGCAGTACTTC
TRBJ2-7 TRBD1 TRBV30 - CAWRDRDRGHEQYF TGTGCCTGGAGGGACCGGGACAGGGGCCACGAGCAGTACTTC
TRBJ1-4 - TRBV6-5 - CASSYSSRREKLFF TGTGCCAGCAGTTACTCGAGTCGACGGGAAAAACTGTTTTTT
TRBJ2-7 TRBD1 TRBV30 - CAWSPGGQGTQNTYEQYF TGTGCCTGGAGTCCCGGGGGACAGGGGACCCAAAATACCTACGAGCAGTACTTC
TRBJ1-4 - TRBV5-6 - CASSLRRANEKLFF TGTGCCAGCAGCTTGAGGCGGGCAAATGAAAAACTGTTTTTT
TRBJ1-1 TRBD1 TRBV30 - CAWFNRGQGEAFF TGTGCCTGGTTTAACAGGGGGCAGGGTGAAGCTTTCTTT
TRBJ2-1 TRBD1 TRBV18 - CASSPLGGQGGNEQFF TGTGCCAGCTCACCGCTGGGTGGACAGGGTGGTAATGAGCAGTTCTTC
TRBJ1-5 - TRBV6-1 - CASSEELENQPQHF TGTGCCAGCAGTGAAGAGTTGGAGAATCAGCCCCAGCATTTT
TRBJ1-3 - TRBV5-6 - CASSETLTDSGNTIYF TGTGCCAGCAGCGAGACGCTCACCGACTCTGGAAACACCATATATTTT
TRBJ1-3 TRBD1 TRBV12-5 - CASGWYTGDSGNTIYF TGTGCTAGTGGTTGGTACACAGGGGACTCTGGAAACACCATATATTTT
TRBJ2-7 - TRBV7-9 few CASSQGAYEQYF TGTGCCAGCTCTCAGGGTGCTTACGAGCAGTACTTC
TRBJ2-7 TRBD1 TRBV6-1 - CASSQGVYEQYF TGTGCCAGCAGTCAGGGGGTATACGAGCAGTACTTC
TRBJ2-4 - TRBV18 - CASSPPEGQAIIQYF TGTGCCAGCTCACCACCGGAGGGCCAGGCAATCATTCAGTACTTC
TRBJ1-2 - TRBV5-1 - CASSLDVARGYTF TGCGCCAGCAGCTTGGATGTGGCGCGGGGCTACACCTTC
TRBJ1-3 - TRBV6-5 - CASSEHNSGNTIYF TGTGCCAGCAGTGAACACAACTCTGGAAACACCATATATTTT
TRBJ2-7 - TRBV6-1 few CASSEGTATPYEQYF TGTGCCAGCAGTGAAGGGACAGCGACTCCCTACGAGCAGTACTTC
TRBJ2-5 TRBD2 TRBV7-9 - CASSLVLAGQETQYF TGTGCCAGCAGCTTAGTCCTAGCGGGGCAAGAGACCCAGTACTTC